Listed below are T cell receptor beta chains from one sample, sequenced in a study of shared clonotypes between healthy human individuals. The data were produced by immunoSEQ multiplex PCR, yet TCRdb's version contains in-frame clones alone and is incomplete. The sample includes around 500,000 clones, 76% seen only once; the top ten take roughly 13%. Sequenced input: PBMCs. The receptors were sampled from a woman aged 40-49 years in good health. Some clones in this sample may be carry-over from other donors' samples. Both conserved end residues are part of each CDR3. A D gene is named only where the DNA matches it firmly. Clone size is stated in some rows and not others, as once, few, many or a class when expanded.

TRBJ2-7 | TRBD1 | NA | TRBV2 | CATRRDRADEQYF | TGTGCCACTCGCCGGGACAGGGCGGACGAGCAGTACTTC
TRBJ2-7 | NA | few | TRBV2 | CASNAQPYEQYF | TGTGCTTCTAACGCCCAGCCATACGAGCAGTACTTC
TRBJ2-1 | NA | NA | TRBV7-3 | CASSSTRLLNKNNEQFF | TGTGCCAGCAGCTCCACAAGACTACTCAACAAGAACAATGAGCAGTTCTTC
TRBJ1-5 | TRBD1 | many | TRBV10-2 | CASSESGTGVQPQHF | TGCGCCAGCAGTGAGTCCGGGACAGGGGTTCAGCCCCAGCATTTT
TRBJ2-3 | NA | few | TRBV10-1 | CASIFFRTCSTDTQYF | TGCGCCAGCATATTCTTCAGGACATGCAGCACAGATACGCAGTATTTT
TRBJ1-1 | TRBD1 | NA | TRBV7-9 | CASSPEGQLASFF | TGTGCCAGCAGCCCGGAGGGACAGTTGGCGTCTTTCTTT
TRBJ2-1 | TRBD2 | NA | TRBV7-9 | CASSLTSGRGVEQFF | TGTGCCAGCAGCTTGACTAGCGGGAGGGGGGTTGAGCAGTTCTTC
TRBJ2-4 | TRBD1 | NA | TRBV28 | CASSPPTGGNFAKNIQYF | TGTGCCAGCAGTCCCCCGACAGGGGGCAACTTCGCCAAAAACATTCAGTACTTC
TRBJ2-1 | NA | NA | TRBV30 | CAWSAPPAANEQFF | TGTGCCTGGAGTGCCCCTCCGGCAGCAAATGAGCAGTTCTTC
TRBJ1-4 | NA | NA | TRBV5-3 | CARKGATNEKLFF | TGTGCCAGGAAGGGAGCGACTAATGAAAAACTGTTTTTT
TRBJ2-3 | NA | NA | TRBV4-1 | CASSPRGGDTQYF | TGCGCCAGCAGCCCTCGAGGGGGAGATACGCAGTATTTT
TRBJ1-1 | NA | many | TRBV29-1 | CSASPGWAMNTEAFF | TGCAGCGCCTCCCCGGGTTGGGCGATGAACACTGAAGCTTTCTTT
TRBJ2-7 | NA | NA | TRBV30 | CAWSDAPVYEQYF | TGTGCCTGGAGTGACGCCCCAGTCTACGAGCAGTACTTC
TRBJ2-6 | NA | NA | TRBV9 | CASSVQGSGANVLTF | TGTGCCAGCAGCGTACAGGGTTCCGGGGCCAACGTCCTGACTTTC
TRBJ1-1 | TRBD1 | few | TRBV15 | CATSRRGPTEAFF | TGTGCCACCAGCAGGAGGGGGCCCACTGAAGCTTTCTTT
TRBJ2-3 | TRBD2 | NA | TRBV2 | CASSEARIAGDPYF | TGTGCCAGCAGTGAAGCGAGAATAGCGGGAGACCCGTATTTT
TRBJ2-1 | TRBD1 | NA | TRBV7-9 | CASSIPGQGYNEQFF | TGTGCCAGCAGCATCCCGGGACAGGGATATAATGAGCAGTTCTTC